The rows below give T cell receptor beta chains drawn from one sample of a study of blood T cell repertoires in COVID-19. Sequencing used immunoSEQ multiplex PCR; TCRdb keeps in-frame clones, though not all of them. The table has roughly 100,000 clones, under 90% seen once. Sequencing was done on a sample of peripheral blood. These receptors were collected from an older woman with acute or convalescent COVID-19. The CDR3 runs from the conserved cysteine through the conserved F or W. A D gene is named only where the DNA matches it firmly. Clone sizes are given selectively: once, few, many, or a class where the clone is expanded.

d_call	v_call	j_call	clone_size	cdr3_aa	cdr3_nt
TRBD2	TRBV27	TRBJ2-2	-	CASKVGGLGTGELFF	TGTGCCAGCAAAGTCGGGGGGTTAGGCACCGGGGAGCTGTTTTTT
TRBD1	TRBV10-3	TRBJ1-1	once	CAIKEGARNTEAFF	TGTGCCATCAAGGAGGGGGCGAGAAACACTGAAGCTTTCTTT
-	TRBV5-1	TRBJ1-6	-	CASSLDGSSYNSPLHF	TGCGCCAGCAGCTTGGACGGGAGCTCCTATAATTCACCCCTCCACTTT
-	TRBV6-6	TRBJ1-5	-	CASSYTQDRDQPQHF	TGTGCCAGCAGTTACACCCAGGACAGAGATCAGCCCCAGCATTTT
-	TRBV2	TRBJ2-5	-	CASRGPSPQETQYF	TGTGCCAGCAGGGGGCCTTCCCCACAAGAGACCCAGTACTTC
TRBD2	TRBV19	TRBJ2-2	-	CASKGGASGRIAGELFF	TGTGCCAGTAAGGGAGGAGCGAGCGGGAGAATAGCCGGGGAGCTGTTTTTT
-	TRBV6-1	TRBJ1-2	-	CASSEESGAVDGYTF	TGTGCCAGCAGTGAAGAATCTGGGGCAGTCGATGGCTACACCTTC
TRBD2	TRBV3-1/TRBV3-2	TRBJ2-3	-	CASSLASGAGGSIPTDTQYF	TGTGCCAGCAGCCTAGCTTCGGGAGCGGGAGGTTCTATTCCCACAGATACGCAGTATTTT
-	TRBV20-1	TRBJ1-2	-	CSASQTLDYGYTF	TGCAGTGCTAGTCAGACACTCGACTATGGCTACACCTTC
TRBD1	TRBV9	TRBJ2-2	-	CASTRDRGWTGELFF	TGTGCCAGCACCCGGGACAGGGGATGGACCGGGGAGCTGTTTTTT
TRBD2	TRBV9	TRBJ2-1	-	CASSAASGGAYNEQFF	TGTGCCAGCAGCGCGGCCAGCGGGGGGGCTTACAATGAGCAGTTCTTC
TRBD2	TRBV13	TRBJ2-3	-	CASSPGTSSYTQYF	TGTGCCAGCAGCCCCGGGACTAGCTCCTATACGCAGTATTTT
TRBD1	TRBV29-1	TRBJ1-2	-	CSVGDSLSNYGYTF	TGCAGCGTTGGGGACAGCCTGTCCAACTATGGCTACACCTTC
TRBD2	TRBV15	TRBJ2-1	once	CATSRDLGLAGSPSFNEQFF	TGTGCCACCAGCAGGGATCTAGGACTAGCGGGGAGCCCCTCGTTCAATGAGCAGTTCTTC
TRBD1	TRBV7-8	TRBJ1-5	-	CASSPRDRGASNQPQHF	TGTGCCAGCAGCCCCCGGGACAGGGGGGCGAGCAATCAGCCCCAGCATTTT
-	TRBV5-5	TRBJ1-4	-	CASSLLSATNEKLFF	TGTGCCAGCAGCTTGTTATCAGCAACTAATGAAAAACTGTTTTTT
-	TRBV11-3	TRBJ1-1	-	CASSLEGSGFTEAFF	TGTGCCAGCAGCTTAGAGGGCAGCGGGTTCACTGAAGCTTTCTTT
-	TRBV7-9	TRBJ1-3	-	CASSPRENGNTIYF	TGTGCCAGCAGCCCCAGGGAAAATGGAAACACCATATATTTT
TRBD2	TRBV2	TRBJ2-4	-	CASVAGGPGDIQYF	TGTGCCAGTGTAGCGGGGGGGCCCGGGGACATTCAGTACTTC
TRBD2	TRBV2	TRBJ2-7	-	CAIYSGEDYEQYF	TGTGCCATCTATAGCGGGGAAGATTACGAGCAGTACTTC
-	TRBV12-2	TRBJ2-7	once	CASRLAGTSRDEQYF	TGTGCAAGTCGCTTAGCCGGGACTAGCCGGGACGAGCAGTACTTC
-	TRBV19	TRBJ2-2	-	CASSIGDRRVGELFF	TGTGCCAGTAGTATCGGCGACAGGCGAGTCGGGGAGCTGTTTTTT
-	TRBV7-2	TRBJ1-2	-	CASSLGSDLYGYTF	TGTGCCAGCAGCTTAGGATCGGACTTGTATGGCTACACCTTC
TRBD2	TRBV5-1	TRBJ2-3	-	CASSPLAASTDTQYF	TGCGCCAGCAGCCCTCTAGCGGCTAGCACAGATACGCAGTATTTT
-	TRBV11-2	TRBJ1-2	-	CASSLLYGYTF	TGTGCCAGCAGCTTACTCTATGGCTACACCTTC
-	TRBV27	TRBJ2-1	-	CASSLSGGTSFSYNEQFF	TGTGCCAGCAGTTTATCTGGCGGGACCTCCTTCTCCTACAATGAGCAGTTCTTC
TRBD1	TRBV15	TRBJ1-3	-	CATSREVSGGGNTIYF	TGTGCCACCAGCAGAGAGGTTTCAGGGGGTGGAAACACCATATATTTT
TRBD1	TRBV25-1	TRBJ2-7	-	CAAGWGQAYEQYF	TGTGCAGCCGGGTGGGGACAGGCCTACGAGCAGTACTTT
-	TRBV2	TRBJ1-6	-	CASKETVYNSPLHF	TGTGCCAGCAAGGAGACAGTCTATAATTCACCCCTCCACTTT
TRBD1	TRBV19	TRBJ1-4	-	CASKDRAGGVSDEKLFF	TGTGCCAGTAAGGACCGGGCAGGGGGCGTTTCGGATGAAAAACTGTTTTTT
-	TRBV19	TRBJ1-1	-	CASSIGGRRGGTEAFF	TGTGCCAGTAGTATCGGAGGACGGCGCGGGGGCACTGAAGCTTTCTTT
-	TRBV19	TRBJ1-1	-	CASRAGYTEAFF	TGTGCCAGTAGGGCGGGGTACACTGAAGCTTTCTTT
TRBD2	TRBV6-6	TRBJ2-1	-	CASSSGTSGNEQFF	TGTGCCAGCAGTTCGGGGACTAGCGGCAATGAGCAGTTCTTC
-	TRBV30	TRBJ2-3	-	CAWSVWTGGTDTQYF	TGTGCCTGGAGTGTATGGACGGGGGGCACAGATACGCAGTATTTT
TRBD2	TRBV9	TRBJ2-3	-	CASSAGGFPVDTQYF	TGTGCCAGCAGCGCCGGGGGGTTTCCGGTAGATACGCAGTATTTT
TRBD1	TRBV3-1/TRBV3-2	TRBJ2-7	-	CASSQDWSGGEQYF	TGTGCCAGCAGCCAAGACTGGTCAGGGGGCGAGCAGTACTTC
TRBD1	TRBV11-2	TRBJ2-6	-	CASSLLVTGVSGANVLTF	TGTGCCAGCAGCTTATTAGTGACAGGGGTCTCTGGGGCCAACGTCCTGACTTTC
TRBD1	TRBV28	TRBJ2-7	-	CASSFFRDRLNEQYF	TGTGCCAGCAGTTTTTTCCGGGACAGGCTAAACGAGCAGTACTTC
TRBD1	TRBV6-5	TRBJ1-2	few	CASSYSGGSYGYTF	TGTGCCAGCAGTTACTCAGGGGGCAGCTATGGCTACACCTTC
-	TRBV6-5	TRBJ2-7	-	CASRRQNEQYF	TGTGCCAGCCGCAGGCAGAACGAGCAGTACTTC
TRBD1	TRBV30	TRBJ1-2	-	CACQENRGRGTGYTF	TGTGCCTGTCAAGAGAACAGGGGGCGCGGTACTGGCTACACCTTC
TRBD1	TRBV6-5	TRBJ2-7	-	CASSFTRDRSYEQYF	TGTGCCAGCAGTTTCACCCGGGACAGGTCCTACGAGCAGTACTTC
-	TRBV19	TRBJ1-1	-	CASSLYRNTEAFF	TGTGCCAGTAGTCTTTACAGAAACACTGAAGCTTTCTTT
-	TRBV5-1	TRBJ2-5	-	CASSDTLASGLETQYF	TGCGCCAGCAGCGACACCCTAGCGTCCGGATTGGAGACCCAGTACTTC
TRBD2	TRBV29-1	TRBJ2-7	-	CSVEGGGSSYEQYF	TGCAGCGTTGAAGGGGGGGGATCCTCCTACGAGCAGTACTTC
TRBD1	TRBV7-8	TRBJ2-5	-	CASSTNRGTQETQYF	TGTGCCAGCAGCACCAACAGGGGTACCCAAGAGACCCAGTACTTC
TRBD1	TRBV5-8	TRBJ1-6	-	CASSRGDRNSPLHF	TGTGCCAGCAGCCGCGGGGACAGAAATTCACCCCTCCACTTT
TRBD2	TRBV2	TRBJ2-3	-	CASMLAGGPGADTQYF	TGTGCCAGCATGCTAGCGGGGGGGCCGGGGGCAGATACGCAGTATTTT
-	TRBV5-1	TRBJ1-1	-	CASSLASGGITEAFF	TGCGCCAGCAGCTTGGCTTCGGGGGGCATTACTGAAGCTTTCTTT
TRBD2	TRBV7-7	TRBJ2-5	-	CASSRRLAGGVGETQYF	TGTGCCAGCAGCCGCCGACTAGCGGGGGGGGTCGGCGAGACCCAGTACTTC
TRBD1	TRBV19	TRBJ1-6	-	CASSPPGTGSNSPLHF	TGTGCCAGTAGTCCGCCCGGGACAGGGAGTAATTCACCCCTCCACTTT
-	TRBV19	TRBJ2-7	-	CASSMPGGGAYEQYF	TGTGCCAGTAGTATGCCCGGAGGAGGGGCCTACGAGCAGTACTTC
TRBD1	TRBV6-5	TRBJ1-1	-	CASRDTGVNTEAFF	TGTGCCAGCAGAGATACAGGGGTGAACACTGAAGCTTTCTTT
TRBD1	TRBV6-6	TRBJ2-3	-	CASSYPPDRGRDTQYF	TGTGCCAGCAGTTACCCACCGGACAGGGGGCGTGATACGCAGTATTTT
-	TRBV5-1	TRBJ2-3	-	CASSLGDSSDTQYF	TGCGCCAGCAGCTTGGGAGACTCATCAGATACGCAGTATTTT
-	TRBV28	TRBJ2-2	many	CASSAMTFTGELFF	TGTGCCAGCAGTGCGATGACTTTCACCGGGGAGCTGTTTTTT
-	TRBV9	TRBJ1-2	-	CASSVEPTSNYGYTF	TGTGCCAGCAGCGTAGAACCGACATCTAACTATGGCTACACCTTC